This T cell receptor beta chain was observed in a study of shared clonotypes between healthy human individuals. Terminally differentiated effector memory CD45RA+ cells were left out of the naive CD8 fraction, which was CD45RO-negative and positively selected for CCR7. Comment on this clone: The same CDR3 arises from other DNA sequences in this sample as well.

Trimming removed 1 base from V and 10 bases from J; junction bases left unmatched: 2. Germline CDR1 is SGDLS and CDR2 is YYNGEE. This CDR3 contains 12 residues. Deep-level assay runs were performed. Profiling relied on immunoSEQ multiplex PCR, and the TCRdb table lists in-frame clones only, not all of them. This sample has just over 2,000,000 clones, with about 95% found just once. This chain connects TRBV9 to TRBJ2-1; the match to TRBD2 covers 7 bases. The receptor's source is a man between 18 and 35 years old in good health. Sequenced input: naive CD8+ T cells sorted from blood. In nucleotides, the CDR3 is TGTGCCAGCAGCGTAACGGGAGGCGAGCAGTTCTTC. Encoded protein: CASSVTGGEQFF.